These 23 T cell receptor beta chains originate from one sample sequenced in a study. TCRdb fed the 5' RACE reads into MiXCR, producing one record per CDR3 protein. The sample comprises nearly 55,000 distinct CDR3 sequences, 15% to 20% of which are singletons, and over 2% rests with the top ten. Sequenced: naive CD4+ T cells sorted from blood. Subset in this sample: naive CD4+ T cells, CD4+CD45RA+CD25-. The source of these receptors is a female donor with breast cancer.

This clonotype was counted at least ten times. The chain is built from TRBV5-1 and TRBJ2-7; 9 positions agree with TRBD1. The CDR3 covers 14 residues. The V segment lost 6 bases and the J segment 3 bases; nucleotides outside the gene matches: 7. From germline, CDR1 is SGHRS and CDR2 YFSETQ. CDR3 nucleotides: TGCGCCAGCACCGAACAGGGGGCTGGCTACGAGCAGTACTTC. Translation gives CASTEQGAGYEQYF.

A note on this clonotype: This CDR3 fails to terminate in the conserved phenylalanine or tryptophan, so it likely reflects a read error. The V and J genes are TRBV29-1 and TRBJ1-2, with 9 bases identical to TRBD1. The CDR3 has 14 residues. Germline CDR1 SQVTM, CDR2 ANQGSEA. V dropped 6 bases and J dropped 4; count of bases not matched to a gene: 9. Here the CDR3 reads CSVLAQGAGYGYTV. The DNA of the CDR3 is TGCAGCGTGCTAGCACAGGGGGCCGGCTATGGCTACACCGTC.

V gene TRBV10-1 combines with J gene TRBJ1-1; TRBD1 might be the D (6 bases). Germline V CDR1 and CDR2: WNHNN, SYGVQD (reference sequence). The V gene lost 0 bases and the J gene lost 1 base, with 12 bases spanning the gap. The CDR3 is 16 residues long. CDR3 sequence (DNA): TGCGCCAGCAGTGAGTCTTGGCCAGGGGAGAACACTGAAGCTTTCTTT. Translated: CASSESWPGENTEAFF.

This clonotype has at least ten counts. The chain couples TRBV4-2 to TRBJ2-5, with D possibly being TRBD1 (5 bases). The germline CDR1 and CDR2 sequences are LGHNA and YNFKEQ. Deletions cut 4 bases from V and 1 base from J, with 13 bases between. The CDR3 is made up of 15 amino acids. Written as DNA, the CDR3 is TGTGCCAGCAGCCCCTCAGACAGTCCCCAAGAGACCCAGTACTTC. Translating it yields CASSPSDSPQETQYF.

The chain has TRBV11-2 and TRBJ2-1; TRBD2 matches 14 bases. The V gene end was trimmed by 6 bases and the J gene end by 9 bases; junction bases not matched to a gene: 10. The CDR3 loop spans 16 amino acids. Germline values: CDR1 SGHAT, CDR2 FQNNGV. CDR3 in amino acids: CASSFGLAGGLSEQFF. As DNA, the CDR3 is TGTGCCAGCAGTTTCGGACTAGCGGGAGGCTTGAGTGAGCAGTTCTTC.

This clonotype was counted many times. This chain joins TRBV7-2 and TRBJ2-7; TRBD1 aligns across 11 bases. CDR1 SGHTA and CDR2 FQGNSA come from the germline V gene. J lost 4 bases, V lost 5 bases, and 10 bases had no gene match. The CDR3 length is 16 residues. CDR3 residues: CASSPRTGGYQYEQYF. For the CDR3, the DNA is TGTGCCAGCAGCCCGCGGACAGGGGGCTATCAGTACGAGCAGTACTTC.

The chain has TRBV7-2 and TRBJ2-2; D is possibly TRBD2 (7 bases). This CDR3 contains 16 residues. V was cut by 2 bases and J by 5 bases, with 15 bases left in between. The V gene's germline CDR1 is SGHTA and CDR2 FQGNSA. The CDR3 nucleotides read TGTGCCAGCAGCTTAAGAGGGAGGGGGACGACCGGGGAGCTGTTTTTT. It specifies CASSLRGRGTTGELFF.

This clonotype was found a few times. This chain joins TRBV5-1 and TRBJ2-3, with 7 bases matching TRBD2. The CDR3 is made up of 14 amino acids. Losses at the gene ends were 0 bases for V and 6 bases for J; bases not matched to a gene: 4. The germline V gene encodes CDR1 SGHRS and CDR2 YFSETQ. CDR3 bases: TGCGCCAGCAGCTTGGGGCTAGCGGATGATACGCAGTATTTT. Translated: CASSLGLADDTQYF.

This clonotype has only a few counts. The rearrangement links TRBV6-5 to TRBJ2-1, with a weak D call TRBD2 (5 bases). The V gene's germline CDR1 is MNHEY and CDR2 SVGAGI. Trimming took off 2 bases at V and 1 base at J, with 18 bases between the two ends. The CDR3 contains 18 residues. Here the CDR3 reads CASSYSGSARFSYNEQFF. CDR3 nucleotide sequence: TGTGCCAGCAGTTACAGTGGGAGCGCTCGGTTTTCCTACAATGAGCAGTTCTTC.

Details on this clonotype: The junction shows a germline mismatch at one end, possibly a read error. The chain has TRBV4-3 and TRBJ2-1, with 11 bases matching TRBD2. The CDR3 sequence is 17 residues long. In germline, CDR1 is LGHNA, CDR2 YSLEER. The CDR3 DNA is TGCGCCAGCAACCAAGGGCTAGCGGGAGGTGGGTTCAATGAGCAGTTCTTC. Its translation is CASNQGLAGGGFNEQFF.

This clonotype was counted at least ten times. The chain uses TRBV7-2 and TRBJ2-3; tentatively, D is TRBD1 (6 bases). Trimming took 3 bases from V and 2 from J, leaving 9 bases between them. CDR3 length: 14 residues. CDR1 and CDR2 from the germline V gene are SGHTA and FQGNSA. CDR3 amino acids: CASSFTGFTDTQYF. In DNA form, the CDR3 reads TGTGCCAGCAGCTTTACAGGGTTCACAGATACGCAGTATTTT.

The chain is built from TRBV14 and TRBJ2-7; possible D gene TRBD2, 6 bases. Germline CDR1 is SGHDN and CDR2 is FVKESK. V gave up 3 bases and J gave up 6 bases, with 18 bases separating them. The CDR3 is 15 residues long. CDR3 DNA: TGTGCCAGCAGCCATTTTACGCAGGGACTGATCGAGCAGTACTTC. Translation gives CASSHFTQGLIEQYF. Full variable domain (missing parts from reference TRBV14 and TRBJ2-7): EAGVTQFPSHSVIEKGQTVTLRCDPISGHDNLYWYRRVMGKEIKFLLHFVKESKQDESGMPNNRFLAERTGGTYSTLKVQPAELEDSGVYFCASSHFTQGLIEQYFGPGTRLTVT.

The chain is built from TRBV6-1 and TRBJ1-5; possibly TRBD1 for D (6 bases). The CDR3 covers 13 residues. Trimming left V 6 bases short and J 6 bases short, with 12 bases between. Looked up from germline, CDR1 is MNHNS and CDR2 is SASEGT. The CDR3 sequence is CASSRGGGQPQHF. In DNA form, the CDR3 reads TGTGCCAGCAGCAGGGGTGGTGGTCAGCCCCAGCATTTT.

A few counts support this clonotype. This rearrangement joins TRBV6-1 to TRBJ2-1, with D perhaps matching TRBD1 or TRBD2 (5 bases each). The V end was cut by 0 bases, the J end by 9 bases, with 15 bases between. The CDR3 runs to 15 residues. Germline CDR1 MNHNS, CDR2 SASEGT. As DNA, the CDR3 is TGTGCCAGCAGTGAAGCGCCATGGAGGCAGGGTGAGCAGTTCTTC. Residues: CASSEAPWRQGEQFF.

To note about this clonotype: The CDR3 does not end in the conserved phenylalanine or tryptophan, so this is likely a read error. The CDR3 is CASSSAATDSYNEQFL. The CDR3 DNA follows: TGTGCCAGCAGTTCAGCTGCAACAGACTCCTACAATGAGCAGTTCCTC. The chain joins TRBV28 to TRBJ2-1; D uncertain. The length of the CDR3 is 16 residues. V was clipped by 4 bases and J by 0 bases, with 13 bases between them. From germline, CDR1 is MDHEN and CDR2 SYDVKM.

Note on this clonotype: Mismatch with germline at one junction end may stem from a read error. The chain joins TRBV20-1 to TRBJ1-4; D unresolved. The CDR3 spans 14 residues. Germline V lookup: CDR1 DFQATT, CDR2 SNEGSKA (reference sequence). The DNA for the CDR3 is TGCAGTGCTAGACCTCGAGGAAGTGATGAAAAACTGGTTTTT. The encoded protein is CSARPRGSDEKLVF.

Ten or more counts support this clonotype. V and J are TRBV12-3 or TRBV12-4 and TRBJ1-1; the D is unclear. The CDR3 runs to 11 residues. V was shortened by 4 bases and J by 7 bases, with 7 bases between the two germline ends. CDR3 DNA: TGTGCCAGCAGTTACCGTCGTGAAGCTTTCTTT. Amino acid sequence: CASSYRREAFF.

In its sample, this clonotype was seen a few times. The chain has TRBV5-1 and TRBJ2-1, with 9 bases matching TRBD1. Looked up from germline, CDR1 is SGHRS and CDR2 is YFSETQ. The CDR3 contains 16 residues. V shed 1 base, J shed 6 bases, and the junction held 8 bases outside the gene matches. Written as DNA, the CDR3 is TGCGCCAGCAGCTTGTTGGAGGACAGGGGTATCAATGAGCAGTTCTTC. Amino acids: CASSLLEDRGINEQFF. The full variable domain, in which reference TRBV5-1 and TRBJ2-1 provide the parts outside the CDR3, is KAGVTQTPRYLIKTRGQQVTLSCSPISGHRSVSWYQQTPGQGLQFLFEYFSETQRNKGNFPGRFSGRQFSNSRSEMNVSTLELGDSALYLCASSLLEDRGINEQFFGPGTRLTVL.

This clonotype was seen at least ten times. CDR3 sequence (DNA): TGTGCCAGCAGCCCCGGGGGACTAGCGGGAGGCCGGAGCTCCTACAATGAGCAGTTCTTC. Protein product: CASSPGGLAGGRSSYNEQFF. V is TRBV9 and J is TRBJ2-1, with 15 bases matching TRBD2. Per germline, CDR1 SGDLS and CDR2 YYNGEE. The CDR3 is made up of 20 amino acids. V lost 4 bases to trimming and J lost 0 bases; unmatched junction nucleotides: 11.

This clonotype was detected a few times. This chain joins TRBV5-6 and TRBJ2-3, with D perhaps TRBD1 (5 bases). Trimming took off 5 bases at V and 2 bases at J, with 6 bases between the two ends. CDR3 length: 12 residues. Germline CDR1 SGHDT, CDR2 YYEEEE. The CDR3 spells CASRQVTDTQYF. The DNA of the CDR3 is TGTGCCAGCAGACAGGTCACAGATACGCAGTATTTT.

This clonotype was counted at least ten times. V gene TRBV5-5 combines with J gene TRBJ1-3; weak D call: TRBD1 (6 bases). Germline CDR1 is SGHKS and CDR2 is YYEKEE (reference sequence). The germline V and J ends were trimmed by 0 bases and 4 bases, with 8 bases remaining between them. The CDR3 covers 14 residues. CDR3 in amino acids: CASSLGTDGNTIYF. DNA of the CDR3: TGTGCCAGCAGCTTGGGGACAGACGGAAACACCATATATTTT.

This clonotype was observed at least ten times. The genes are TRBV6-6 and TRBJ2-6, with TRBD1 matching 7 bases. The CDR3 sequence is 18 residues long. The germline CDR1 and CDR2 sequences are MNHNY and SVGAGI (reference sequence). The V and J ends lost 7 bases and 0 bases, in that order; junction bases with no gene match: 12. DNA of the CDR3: TGTGCCAGCACCCCTCAAGGGACAGCTGCCTCTGGGGCCAACGTCCTGACTTTC. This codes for CASTPQGTAASGANVLTF.

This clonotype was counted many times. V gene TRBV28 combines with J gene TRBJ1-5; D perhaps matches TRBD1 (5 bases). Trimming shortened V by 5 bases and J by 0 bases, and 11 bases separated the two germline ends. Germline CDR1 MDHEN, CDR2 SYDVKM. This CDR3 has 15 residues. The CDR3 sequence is CASSPQQASNQPQHF. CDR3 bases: TGTGCCAGCAGTCCGCAACAGGCTAGCAATCAGCCCCAGCATTTT.